This TCR beta chain was obtained from a study of PD-L1 blockade in urothelial cancer. V lost 6 bases, J lost 2 bases, and 14 bases stayed unmatched. The germline V gene encodes CDR1 SGHRS and CDR2 YFSETQ. The CDR3 length is 17 residues. Study-wide results and caveats: Tumor-associated clones in blood expanded more at 3 weeks in durable-benefit patients.

Clones were sequenced by immunoSEQ multiplex PCR, and TCRdb holds only the in-frame ones, with some missing. The table records approximately 45,000 clones, around 83% of them present only once. About this clone itself: Its antigen is unidentified.

Sample time point: pretreatment peripheral blood. Per-patient samples, pretreatment and on-treatment, numbered 1 to 8. The receptor was derived from a man between 45 and 60 years old with urothelial cancer. The sequenced sample was PBMCs, obtained around atezolizumab (anti-PD-L1) treatment. The chain couples TRBV5-1 to TRBJ2-5; 9 nucleotides agree with TRBD1. Here the CDR3 DNA reads TGCGCCAGCAACCCGGGACAGGGTCGATCGGCGCAAGAGACCCAGTACTTC. Encoded protein: CASNPGQGRSAQETQYF.